Listed below are T cell receptor beta chains from one sample, sequenced in a study of shared clonotypes between healthy human individuals. TCRdb's copy holds only in-frame clones and misses some; the assay was immunoSEQ multiplex PCR. This table has approximately 470,000 clones, around 73% appearing once. The material sequenced was PBMCs. Receptors were obtained from a woman aged 35 to 49 in good health. Some clones in this sample may be carry-over from other donors' samples. Each CDR3 is given with its conserved first and last residue. A D gene is named only where the DNA matches it firmly. Expanded clones get a size class; other rows say once, few or many, or leave the size out.

size | D | J | V | CDR3 | DNA
- | - | TRBJ2-5 | TRBV27 | CASSPPYQETQYF | TGTGCCAGCAGTCCCCCGTACCAAGAGACCCAGTACTTC
- | - | TRBJ1-1 | TRBV27 | CASTRNGGRDTEAFF | TGTGCCAGCACCCGAAATGGGGGTAGGGACACTGAAGCTTTCTTT
few | TRBD2 | TRBJ2-7 | TRBV28 | CASSFRMSGIASYEQYF | TGTGCCAGCAGTTTTCGTATGAGCGGGATAGCGTCCTACGAGCAGTACTTC
- | TRBD1 | TRBJ2-7 | TRBV6-1 | CASSEDRGRFEQYF | TGTGCCAGCAGTGAAGACAGGGGAAGGTTCGAGCAGTACTTC
- | - | TRBJ1-1 | TRBV7-8 | CASSLRPLIYQAENTEAFF | TGTGCCAGCAGCTTAAGGCCCCTAATCTATCAGGCGGAGAACACTGAAGCTTTCTTT
- | TRBD2 | TRBJ2-1 | TRBV18 | CASSPTSGSRHEQFF | TGTGCCAGCTCACCAACTAGCGGGAGTCGCCATGAGCAGTTCTTC
few | TRBD2 | TRBJ2-7 | TRBV30 | CAFRPGLYEQYF | TGTGCCTTTCGTCCGGGACTATACGAGCAGTACTTC
- | - | TRBJ2-7 | TRBV28 | CASSPLGGTYSYEQYF | TGTGCCAGCAGTCCCCTAGGGGGGACCTACTCCTACGAGCAGTACTTC
- | - | TRBJ2-3 | TRBV20-1 | CSATRGTRQYF | TGCAGTGCCACAAGGGGGACCCGGCAGTATTTT
- | - | TRBJ2-3 | TRBV18 | CASSPMGGADTQYF | TGTGCCAGCTCACCTATGGGGGGCGCAGATACGCAGTATTTT
- | TRBD2 | TRBJ2-5 | TRBV19 | CASSLRTSGSAETQYF | TGTGCCAGTAGCCTTCGGACTAGCGGGAGTGCGGAGACCCAGTACTTC
- | - | TRBJ2-5 | TRBV6-8 | CASSYWTAQETQYF | TGTGCCAGCAGTTACTGGACAGCTCAAGAGACCCAGTACTTC
- | TRBD1 | TRBJ2-2 | TRBV5-1 | CASSYRDSLFRTGELFF | TGCGCCAGCAGCTACCGGGACAGCCTTTTCCGTACCGGGGAGCTGTTTTTT
- | - | TRBJ1-4 | TRBV7-9 | CASSGRDPGDEKLFF | TGTGCCAGCAGCGGCCGGGACCCGGGAGACGAAAAACTGTTTTTT
- | - | TRBJ1-1 | TRBV5-5 | CASSLGYMNTEAFF | TGTGCCAGCAGCTTGGGATATATGAACACTGAAGCTTTCTTT
- | TRBD1 | TRBJ1-4 | TRBV7-9 | CASSPDRENEKLFF | TGTGCCAGCAGCCCGGACAGGGAAAATGAAAAACTGTTTTTT
- | - | TRBJ2-5 | TRBV27 | CASRPPTGGRETQYF | TGTGCCAGCAGACCCCCGACGGGGGGCAGAGAGACCCAGTACTTC
- | TRBD1 | TRBJ2-7 | TRBV6-6 | CASSYPGQGYEQYF | TGTGCCAGCAGCTATCCGGGACAGGGCTACGAGCAGTACTTC
- | TRBD2 | TRBJ2-2 | TRBV5-4 | CASREAGVGTGELFF | TGTGCCAGCAGAGAAGCGGGAGTTGGCACCGGGGAGCTGTTTTTT
- | - | TRBJ1-5 | TRBV7-2 | CASSFTSPDTNSNQPQHF | TGTGCCAGCAGCTTCACTAGCCCGGACACCAATAGCAATCAGCCCCAGCATTTT
- | - | TRBJ2-5 | TRBV9 | CASSVVGEETQYF | TGTGCCAGCAGCGTAGTGGGCGAAGAGACCCAGTACTTC
few | - | TRBJ1-2 | TRBV30 | CAWRSGPRGIYGYTF | TGTGCCTGGAGGTCCGGGCCCCGAGGGATCTATGGCTACACCTTC
- | TRBD1 | TRBJ1-1 | TRBV23-1 | CASTLVGAPRFGTGDTEAFF | TGCGCCAGCACCCTCGTGGGGGCACCACGCTTCGGGACAGGGGACACTGAAGCTTTCTTT
- | - | TRBJ2-7 | TRBV29-1 | CSVEADYEQYF | TGCAGCGTTGAGGCGGACTACGAGCAGTACTTC
- | TRBD2 | TRBJ2-5 | TRBV18 | CASSGLAGRLETQYF | TGTGCCAGCTCAGGACTAGCGGGACGTTTGGAGACCCAGTACTTC
- | - | TRBJ2-7 | TRBV9 | CASSPNREYEQYF | TGTGCCAGCAGTCCAAACAGGGAGTACGAGCAGTACTTC
- | TRBD2 | TRBJ2-2 | TRBV19 | CASRNGRVGELFF | TGTGCCAGTAGAAATGGGAGGGTCGGGGAGCTGTTTTTT